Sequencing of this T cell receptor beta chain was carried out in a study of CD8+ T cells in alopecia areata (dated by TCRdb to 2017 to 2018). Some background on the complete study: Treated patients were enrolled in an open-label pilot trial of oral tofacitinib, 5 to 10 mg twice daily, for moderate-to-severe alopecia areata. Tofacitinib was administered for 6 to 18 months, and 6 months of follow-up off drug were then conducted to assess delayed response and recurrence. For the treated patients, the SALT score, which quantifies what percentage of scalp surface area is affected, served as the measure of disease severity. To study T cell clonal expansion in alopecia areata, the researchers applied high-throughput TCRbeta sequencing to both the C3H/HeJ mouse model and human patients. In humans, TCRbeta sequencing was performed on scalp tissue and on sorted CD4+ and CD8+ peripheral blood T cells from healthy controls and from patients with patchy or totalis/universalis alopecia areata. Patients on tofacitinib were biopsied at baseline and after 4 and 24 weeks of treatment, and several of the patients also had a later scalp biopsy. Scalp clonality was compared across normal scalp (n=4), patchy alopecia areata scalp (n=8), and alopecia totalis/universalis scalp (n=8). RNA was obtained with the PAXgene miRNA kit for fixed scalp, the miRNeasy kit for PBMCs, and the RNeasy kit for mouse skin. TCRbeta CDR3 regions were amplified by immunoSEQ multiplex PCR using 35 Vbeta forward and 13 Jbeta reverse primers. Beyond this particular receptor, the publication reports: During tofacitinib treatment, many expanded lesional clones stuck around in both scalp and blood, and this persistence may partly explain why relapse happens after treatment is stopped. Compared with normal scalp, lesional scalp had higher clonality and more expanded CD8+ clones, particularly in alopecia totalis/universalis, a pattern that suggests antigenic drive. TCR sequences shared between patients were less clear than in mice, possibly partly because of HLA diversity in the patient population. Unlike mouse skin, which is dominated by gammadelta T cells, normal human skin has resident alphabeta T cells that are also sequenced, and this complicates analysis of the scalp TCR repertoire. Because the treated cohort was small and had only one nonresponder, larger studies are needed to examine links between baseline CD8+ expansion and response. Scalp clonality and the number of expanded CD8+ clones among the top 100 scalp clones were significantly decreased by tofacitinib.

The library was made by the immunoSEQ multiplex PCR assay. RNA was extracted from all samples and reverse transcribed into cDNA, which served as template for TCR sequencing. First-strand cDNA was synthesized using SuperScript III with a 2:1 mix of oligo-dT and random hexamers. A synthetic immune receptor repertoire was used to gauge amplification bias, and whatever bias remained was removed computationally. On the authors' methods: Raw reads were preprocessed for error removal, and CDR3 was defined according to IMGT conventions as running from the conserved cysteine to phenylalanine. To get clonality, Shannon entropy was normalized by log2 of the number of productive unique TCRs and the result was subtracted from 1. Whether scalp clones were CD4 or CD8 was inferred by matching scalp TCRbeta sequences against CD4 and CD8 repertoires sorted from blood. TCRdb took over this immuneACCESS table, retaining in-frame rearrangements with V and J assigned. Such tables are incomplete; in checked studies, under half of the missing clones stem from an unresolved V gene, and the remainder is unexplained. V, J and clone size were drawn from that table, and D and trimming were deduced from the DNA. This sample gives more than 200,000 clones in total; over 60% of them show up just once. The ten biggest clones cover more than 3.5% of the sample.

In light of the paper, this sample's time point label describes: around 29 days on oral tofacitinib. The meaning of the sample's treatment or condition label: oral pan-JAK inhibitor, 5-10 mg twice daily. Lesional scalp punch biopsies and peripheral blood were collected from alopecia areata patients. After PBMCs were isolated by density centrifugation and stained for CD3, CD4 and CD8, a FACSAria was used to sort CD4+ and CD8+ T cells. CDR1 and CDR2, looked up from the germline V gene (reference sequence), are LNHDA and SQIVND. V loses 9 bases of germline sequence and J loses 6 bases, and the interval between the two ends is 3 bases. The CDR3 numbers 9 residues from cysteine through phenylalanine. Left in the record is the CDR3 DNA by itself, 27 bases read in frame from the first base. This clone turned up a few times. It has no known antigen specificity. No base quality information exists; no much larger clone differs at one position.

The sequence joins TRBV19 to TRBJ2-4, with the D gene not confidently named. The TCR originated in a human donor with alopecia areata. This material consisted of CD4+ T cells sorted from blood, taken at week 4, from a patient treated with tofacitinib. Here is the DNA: TGTGCCAGCGGAAACATTCAGTACTTC. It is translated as CASGNIQYF.